Listed below are T cell receptor beta chains from one sample, sequenced in a study of blood T cell repertoires in COVID-19. Generated by immunoSEQ multiplex PCR, the TCRdb table keeps only in-frame clones and is missing some. The sample yields about 180,000 clones, roughly 88% seen once. Sequencing input: peripheral blood. Receptors were obtained from a man between 60 and 75 years old with acute or convalescent COVID-19. The CDR3 runs from the conserved cysteine through the conserved F or W. Each record gives: CDR3 length, J gene, V gene, clone size, D gene, CDR3 protein, CDR3 DNA. The D gene is left open where the match is weak. Not every row has a clone size; where given, it reads once, few, many or a size class.

cdr3_length: 14; j_call: TRBJ1-5; v_call: TRBV7-2; clone_size: .; d_call: .; cdr3_aa: CASSLRQRGQPQHF; cdr3_nt: TGTGCCAGCAGCTTAAGACAAAGGGGTCAGCCCCAGCATTTT
cdr3_length: 15; j_call: TRBJ2-5; v_call: TRBV7-9; clone_size: .; d_call: .; cdr3_aa: CASSLVQITSETQYF; cdr3_nt: TGTGCCAGCAGCTTAGTACAAATAACGTCAGAGACCCAGTACTTC
cdr3_length: 15; j_call: TRBJ2-3; v_call: TRBV5-1; clone_size: .; d_call: .; cdr3_aa: CASSLDLERTDTQYF; cdr3_nt: TGCGCCAGCAGCTTGGATCTAGAAAGGACAGATACGCAGTATTTT
cdr3_length: 16; j_call: TRBJ1-5; v_call: TRBV27; clone_size: .; d_call: TRBD1; cdr3_aa: CASSPGQGASLQPQHF; cdr3_nt: TGTGCCAGCAGTCCGGGACAGGGGGCGTCCCTACAGCCCCAGCATTTT
cdr3_length: 18; j_call: TRBJ1-4; v_call: TRBV9; clone_size: .; d_call: TRBD1; cdr3_aa: CASSAGSLRTGGWEKLFF; cdr3_nt: TGTGCCAGCAGCGCCGGATCCCTCAGGACAGGGGGTTGGGAAAAACTGTTTTTT
cdr3_length: 15; j_call: TRBJ2-7; v_call: TRBV4-1; clone_size: .; d_call: TRBD2; cdr3_aa: CASSQALAGVYEQYF; cdr3_nt: TGCGCCAGCAGCCAAGCACTAGCGGGCGTCTACGAGCAGTACTTC
cdr3_length: 15; j_call: TRBJ1-1; v_call: TRBV6-1; clone_size: .; d_call: TRBD1; cdr3_aa: CASSEEGQQNTEAFF; cdr3_nt: TGTGCCAGCAGTGAAGAGGGACAGCAGAACACTGAAGCTTTCTTT
cdr3_length: 18; j_call: TRBJ2-3; v_call: TRBV11-2; clone_size: .; d_call: TRBD2; cdr3_aa: CASSLVGSGRSATDTQYF; cdr3_nt: TGTGCCAGCAGCTTAGTAGGGAGCGGGAGAAGTGCGACAGATACGCAGTATTTT
cdr3_length: 15; j_call: TRBJ1-4; v_call: TRBV5-1; clone_size: .; d_call: .; cdr3_aa: CASSSGRTVNEKLFF; cdr3_nt: TGCGCCAGCAGCAGTGGCAGGACAGTTAATGAAAAACTGTTTTTT
cdr3_length: 13; j_call: TRBJ1-1; v_call: TRBV3-1/TRBV3-2; clone_size: once; d_call: .; cdr3_aa: CASSRQENTEAFF; cdr3_nt: TGTGCCAGCAGCCGACAGGAGAACACTGAAGCTTTCTTT
cdr3_length: 15; j_call: TRBJ2-3; v_call: TRBV3-1/TRBV3-2; clone_size: .; d_call: .; cdr3_aa: CASSQEGVATDTQYF; cdr3_nt: TGTGCCAGCAGCCAAGAAGGAGTAGCGACAGATACGCAGTATTTT
cdr3_length: 15; j_call: TRBJ2-1; v_call: TRBV7-3; clone_size: .; d_call: TRBD2; cdr3_aa: CASSLAAGEVHEQFF; cdr3_nt: TGTGCCAGCAGCTTAGCGGCGGGAGAGGTGCATGAGCAGTTCTTC
cdr3_length: 16; j_call: TRBJ1-1; v_call: TRBV6-4; clone_size: .; d_call: TRBD1; cdr3_aa: CASSDSRQGRNTEAFF; cdr3_nt: TGTGCCAGCAGTGACTCCCGACAGGGGAGGAACACTGAAGCTTTCTTT
cdr3_length: 16; j_call: TRBJ2-2; v_call: TRBV7-7; clone_size: .; d_call: TRBD2; cdr3_aa: CASSPRLAGVSGELFF; cdr3_nt: TGTGCTAGCAGCCCCCGACTAGCGGGAGTCTCCGGGGAGCTGTTTTTT
cdr3_length: 17; j_call: TRBJ2-1; v_call: TRBV9; clone_size: .; d_call: TRBD2; cdr3_aa: CASSVARGGGSANEQFF; cdr3_nt: TGTGCCAGCAGCGTAGCTCGTGGCGGGGGGAGCGCCAATGAGCAGTTCTTC
cdr3_length: 14; j_call: TRBJ2-3; v_call: TRBV5-1; clone_size: .; d_call: TRBD2; cdr3_aa: CASRLAGSTDTQYF; cdr3_nt: TGCGCCAGCAGACTAGCGGGGTCCACAGATACGCAGTATTTT
cdr3_length: 15; j_call: TRBJ1-4; v_call: TRBV5-1; clone_size: .; d_call: TRBD1; cdr3_aa: CASSLWGTGAEKLFF; cdr3_nt: TGCGCCAGCAGCTTGTGGGGGACAGGGGCTGAAAAACTGTTTTTT
cdr3_length: 16; j_call: TRBJ1-5; v_call: TRBV4-2; clone_size: .; d_call: .; cdr3_aa: CASSQGGLFSNQPQHF; cdr3_nt: TGTGCCAGCAGCCAGGGGGGACTCTTTAGCAATCAGCCCCAGCATTTT
cdr3_length: 14; j_call: TRBJ2-7; v_call: TRBV6-1; clone_size: .; d_call: TRBD1; cdr3_aa: CASSETGVFYEQYF; cdr3_nt: TGTGCCAGCAGTGAGACAGGGGTATTCTACGAGCAGTACTTC
cdr3_length: 13; j_call: TRBJ1-1; v_call: TRBV10-3; clone_size: .; d_call: .; cdr3_aa: CATTFRENTEAFF; cdr3_nt: TGTGCCACCACGTTCAGGGAAAACACTGAAGCTTTCTTT
cdr3_length: 16; j_call: TRBJ2-2; v_call: TRBV10-3; clone_size: .; d_call: .; cdr3_aa: CAIRPAGERNTGELFF; cdr3_nt: TGTGCCATCAGGCCGGCAGGGGAGCGGAACACCGGGGAGCTGTTTTTT
cdr3_length: 16; j_call: TRBJ2-3; v_call: TRBV5-4; clone_size: once; d_call: TRBD2; cdr3_aa: CASSPQAGGTTDTQYF; cdr3_nt: TGTGCCAGCAGCCCTCAGGCGGGAGGGACCACAGATACGCAGTATTTT
cdr3_length: 15; j_call: TRBJ2-7; v_call: TRBV6-1; clone_size: .; d_call: TRBD1; cdr3_aa: CASSDRDRGPREQYF; cdr3_nt: TGTGCCAGCAGTGACCGGGACAGGGGACCTCGGGAGCAGTACTTC
cdr3_length: 16; j_call: TRBJ2-7; v_call: TRBV9; clone_size: .; d_call: TRBD2; cdr3_aa: CASSVSGAGGLHEQYF; cdr3_nt: TGTGCCAGCAGCGTATCGGGAGCGGGAGGGCTCCACGAGCAGTACTTC
cdr3_length: 14; j_call: TRBJ1-6; v_call: TRBV27; clone_size: once; d_call: .; cdr3_aa: CASSPRVWDSPLHF; cdr3_nt: TGTGCCAGCAGTCCCCGGGTCTGGGATTCACCCCTCCACTTT
cdr3_length: 12; j_call: TRBJ1-2; v_call: TRBV2; clone_size: once; d_call: .; cdr3_aa: CASEQGYHGYTF; cdr3_nt: TGTGCCAGCGAACAGGGTTACCATGGCTACACCTTC
cdr3_length: 14; j_call: TRBJ2-2; v_call: TRBV7-2; clone_size: .; d_call: .; cdr3_aa: CASSFNQVAGELFF; cdr3_nt: TGTGCCAGCAGTTTCAATCAGGTGGCCGGGGAGCTGTTTTTT
cdr3_length: 14; j_call: TRBJ1-1; v_call: TRBV28; clone_size: once; d_call: .; cdr3_aa: CASISRQFEAEAFF; cdr3_nt: TGTGCCAGCATCAGTCGTCAGTTCGAGGCTGAAGCTTTCTTT
cdr3_length: 14; j_call: TRBJ2-7; v_call: TRBV19; clone_size: .; d_call: TRBD2; cdr3_aa: CASSITGGPHEQYF; cdr3_nt: TGTGCCAGTAGTATAACGGGAGGGCCTCACGAGCAGTACTTC
cdr3_length: 14; j_call: TRBJ1-6; v_call: TRBV25-1; clone_size: .; d_call: .; cdr3_aa: CASRDSSFWSPLHF; cdr3_nt: TGTGCCAGCAGAGACAGCTCATTTTGGTCACCCCTCCACTTT
cdr3_length: 13; j_call: TRBJ2-7; v_call: TRBV12-3/TRBV12-4; clone_size: .; d_call: .; cdr3_aa: CASREGNQYEQYF; cdr3_nt: TGTGCCAGCAGGGAGGGAAACCAGTACGAGCAGTACTTC
cdr3_length: 15; j_call: TRBJ1-5; v_call: TRBV28; clone_size: few; d_call: TRBD1; cdr3_aa: CASRPQGAVGQPQHF; cdr3_nt: TGTGCCAGCAGGCCACAGGGGGCGGTAGGGCAGCCCCAGCATTTT
cdr3_length: 15; j_call: TRBJ1-5; v_call: TRBV28; clone_size: .; d_call: TRBD1; cdr3_aa: CASSPGTGGSQPQHF; cdr3_nt: TGTGCCAGCAGTCCGGGGACAGGGGGCAGTCAGCCCCAGCATTTT
cdr3_length: 13; j_call: TRBJ2-7; v_call: TRBV12-3/TRBV12-4; clone_size: few; d_call: .; cdr3_aa: CASSLEAGREQYF; cdr3_nt: TGTGCCAGCAGTTTAGAGGCAGGGCGGGAGCAGTACTTC
cdr3_length: 15; j_call: TRBJ1-2; v_call: TRBV6-5; clone_size: .; d_call: TRBD1; cdr3_aa: CASSYWDRQGEGYTF; cdr3_nt: TGTGCCAGCAGTTATTGGGACAGGCAAGGAGAGGGCTACACCTTC
cdr3_length: 16; j_call: TRBJ2-3; v_call: TRBV9; clone_size: .; d_call: TRBD2; cdr3_aa: CASSSRTSGYTDTQYF; cdr3_nt: TGTGCCAGCAGCTCTCGGACTAGCGGATACACAGATACGCAGTATTTT
cdr3_length: 13; j_call: TRBJ2-6; v_call: TRBV2; clone_size: .; d_call: .; cdr3_aa: CASRVRGANVLTF; cdr3_nt: TGTGCCAGCAGGGTACGCGGGGCCAATGTCCTGACTTTC
cdr3_length: 17; j_call: TRBJ2-3; v_call: TRBV28; clone_size: .; d_call: TRBD2; cdr3_aa: CASSLPTSGSSTDTQYF; cdr3_nt: TGTGCCAGCAGTTTACCTACTAGCGGTTCTAGCACAGATACGCAGTATTTT
cdr3_length: 13; j_call: TRBJ1-2; v_call: TRBV9; clone_size: once; d_call: .; cdr3_aa: CASSVQGNYGYTF; cdr3_nt: TGTGCCAGCAGCGTACAGGGTAACTATGGCTACACCTTC
cdr3_length: 13; j_call: TRBJ1-1; v_call: TRBV30; clone_size: .; d_call: TRBD1; cdr3_aa: CAWAGQGEAEAFF; cdr3_nt: TGTGCCTGGGCGGGACAGGGGGAGGCTGAAGCTTTCTTT
cdr3_length: 14; j_call: TRBJ2-7; v_call: TRBV4-1; clone_size: .; d_call: .; cdr3_aa: CASSRGGVTYEQYF; cdr3_nt: TGCGCCAGCAGCCGGGGGGGCGTCACCTACGAGCAGTACTTC
cdr3_length: 15; j_call: TRBJ2-1; v_call: TRBV19; clone_size: .; d_call: .; cdr3_aa: CASSMAAAGNNEQFF; cdr3_nt: TGTGCCAGTAGTATGGCCGCGGCAGGGAACAATGAGCAGTTCTTC
cdr3_length: 14; j_call: TRBJ2-7; v_call: TRBV5-1; clone_size: .; d_call: .; cdr3_aa: CASSLTGLLHEQYF; cdr3_nt: TGCGCCAGCAGCTTGACAGGGCTTTTACACGAGCAGTACTTC
cdr3_length: 15; j_call: TRBJ1-1; v_call: TRBV3-1/TRBV3-2; clone_size: .; d_call: .; cdr3_aa: CASSQGIGQDTEAFF; cdr3_nt: TGTGCCAGCAGCCAAGGTATCGGCCAGGACACTGAAGCTTTCTTT
cdr3_length: 15; j_call: TRBJ2-5; v_call: TRBV7-7; clone_size: .; d_call: .; cdr3_aa: CASSLAASRGETQYF; cdr3_nt: TGTGCTAGCAGCTTAGCGGCCAGTCGAGGGGAGACCCAGTACTTC
cdr3_length: 15; j_call: TRBJ2-3; v_call: TRBV3-1/TRBV3-2; clone_size: .; d_call: .; cdr3_aa: CASSQAGARTDTQYF; cdr3_nt: TGTGCCAGCAGCCAAGCAGGGGCCCGCACAGATACGCAGTATTTT
cdr3_length: 17; j_call: TRBJ1-5; v_call: TRBV9; clone_size: .; d_call: TRBD1; cdr3_aa: CASSVGHRGDGNQPQHF; cdr3_nt: TGTGCCAGCAGCGTAGGTCACAGGGGGGATGGCAATCAGCCCCAGCATTTT
cdr3_length: 16; j_call: TRBJ1-2; v_call: TRBV4-3; clone_size: .; d_call: TRBD1; cdr3_aa: CASSQDSQGAHYGYTF; cdr3_nt: TGCGCCAGCAGCCAAGATTCACAGGGGGCGCACTATGGCTACACCTTC
cdr3_length: 18; j_call: TRBJ2-6; v_call: TRBV5-4; clone_size: .; d_call: TRBD1; cdr3_aa: CASSPAGTGGAGANVLTF; cdr3_nt: TGTGCCAGCAGCCCGGCCGGGACAGGGGGCGCTGGGGCCAACGTCCTGACTTTC
cdr3_length: 17; j_call: TRBJ1-1; v_call: TRBV5-5; clone_size: .; d_call: TRBD1; cdr3_aa: CASSLWGQDFMNTEAFF; cdr3_nt: TGTGCCAGCAGCTTGTGGGGACAGGATTTCATGAACACTGAAGCTTTCTTT
cdr3_length: 14; j_call: TRBJ2-6; v_call: TRBV19; clone_size: .; d_call: .; cdr3_aa: CASSLRRLANVLTF; cdr3_nt: TGTGCCAGTAGCCTAAGGCGGTTGGCCAACGTCCTGACTTTC
cdr3_length: 12; j_call: TRBJ2-3; v_call: TRBV20-1; clone_size: .; d_call: .; cdr3_aa: CSASDDTGTQYF; cdr3_nt: TGCAGTGCTAGTGACGACACAGGGACGCAGTATTTT
cdr3_length: 15; j_call: TRBJ2-7; v_call: TRBV3-1/TRBV3-2; clone_size: few; d_call: .; cdr3_aa: CASSQDSSVPYEQYF; cdr3_nt: TGTGCCAGCAGCCAAGATTCTAGCGTCCCCTACGAGCAGTACTTC
cdr3_length: 15; j_call: TRBJ2-7; v_call: TRBV7-9; clone_size: .; d_call: TRBD2; cdr3_aa: CASSLAAGGGHEQYF; cdr3_nt: TGTGCCAGCAGCTTAGCGGCGGGAGGGGGCCACGAGCAGTACTTC